These 6 T cell receptor beta chains share one sample of origin, sequenced in a study of chemoradiotherapy in HPV16-positive cancers. Repertoires were generated with immunoSEQ multiplex PCR, while TCRdb's copy carries only in-frame clones and drops some. The sample includes about 32,000 clones, approximately 89% of them seen just once. Here the sequenced sample was blood, taken from a patient who underwent chemoradiotherapy. The receptor source for this set is a human donor with HPV-associated anogenital cancer.

The chain joins TRBV7-2 to TRBJ2-7; D may match TRBD1 or TRBD2 (5 bases each). Germline values: CDR1 SGHTA, CDR2 FQGNSA. Trimming took 4 bases from V and 2 from J, leaving 6 bases between them. The CDR3 totals 12 residues. CDR3 region: CASSSGPYEQYF. DNA for the CDR3: TGTGCCAGCAGCTCGGGACCCTACGAGCAGTACTTC.

The chain has TRBV9 and TRBJ2-5; 8 bases agree with TRBD2. The trim removed 0 bases at V and 4 bases at J, leaving 5 bases unmatched. From germline, CDR1 is SGDLS and CDR2 YYNGEE. The CDR3 consists of 15 residues. DNA for the CDR3: TGTGCCAGCAGCGTAGGAGCGGGAGTAGGAGAGACCCAGTACTTC. The encoded protein is CASSVGAGVGETQYF.

This chain links TRBV2 with TRBJ1-2; D is unresolved. The CDR3 has 12 amino acids. Germline V gene data show CDR1 as SNHLY and CDR2 as FYNNEI. V was cut by 7 bases and J by 7 bases, with 13 bases left in between. The CDR3: CASKEGYAGYTF. The CDR3 DNA reads as TGTGCCAGCAAGGAAGGGTATGCTGGCTACACCTTC. Using reference TRBV2 and TRBJ1-2 for the parts outside the CDR3, the full variable domain is EPEVTQTPSHQVTQMGQEVILRCVPISNHLYFYWYRQILGQKVEFLVSFYNNEISEKSEIFDDQFSVERPDGSNFTLKIRSTKLEDSAMYFCASKEGYAGYTFGSGTRLTVV.

By sample fraction, this clone is large. The chain is built from TRBV19 and TRBJ1-3, with 8 positions matching TRBD1. CDR1 is LNHDA, CDR2 SQIVND, per germline (reference sequence). The CDR3 totals 15 residues. V shed 6 bases and J 0 bases; nucleotides not matched to a gene: 4. As DNA, the CDR3 is TGTGCCAGTAGGACTACAGGGGGCTCTGGAAACACCATATATTTT. Encoded protein: CASRTTGGSGNTIYF.

V is TRBV2 and J is TRBJ2-3; D not certain. CDR3 length: 10 residues. CDR1 is SNHLY and CDR2 is FYNNEI in the germline V gene. Trimming left V 8 bases short and J 8 bases short, with 8 bases between. CDR3: CASQLGTQYF. CDR3 nucleotides: TGTGCCAGCCAGTTAGGTACGCAGTATTTT. Looking up the rest from reference TRBV2 and TRBJ2-3 gives the full variable domain: EPEVTQTPSHQVTQMGQEVILRCVPISNHLYFYWYRQILGQKVEFLVSFYNNEISEKSEIFDDQFSVERPDGSNFTLKIRSTKLEDSAMYFCASQLGTQYFGPGTRLTVL.

The chain recombines TRBV6-1 with TRBJ2-7, with D perhaps assigned TRBD1 or TRBD2 (5 bases each). V was shortened by 7 bases and J by 2 bases, with 18 bases between the two germline ends. The CDR3 sequence is 15 residues long. CDR1 is MNHNS, CDR2 SASEGT, per germline. CDR3 sequence: CASTITAEGTYEQYF. The CDR3 DNA is TGTGCCAGCACCATTACAGCAGAGGGGACCTACGAGCAGTACTTC.